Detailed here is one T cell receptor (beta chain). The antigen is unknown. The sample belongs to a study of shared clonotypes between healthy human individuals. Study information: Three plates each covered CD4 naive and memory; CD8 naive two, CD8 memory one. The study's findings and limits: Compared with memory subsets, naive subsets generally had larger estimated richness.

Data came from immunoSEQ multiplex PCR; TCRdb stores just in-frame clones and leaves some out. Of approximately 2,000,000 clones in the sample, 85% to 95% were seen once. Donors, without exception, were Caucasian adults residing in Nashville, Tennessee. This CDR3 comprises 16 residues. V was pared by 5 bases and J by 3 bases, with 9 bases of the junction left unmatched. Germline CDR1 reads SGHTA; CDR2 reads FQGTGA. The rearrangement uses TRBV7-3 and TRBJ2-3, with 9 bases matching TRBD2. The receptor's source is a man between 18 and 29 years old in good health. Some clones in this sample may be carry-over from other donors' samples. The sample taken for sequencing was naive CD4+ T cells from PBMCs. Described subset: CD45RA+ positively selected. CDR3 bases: TGTGCCAGCAGCGACGGGGCGGGAGGGCCAACAGATACGCAGTATTTT. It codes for CASSDGAGGPTDTQYF. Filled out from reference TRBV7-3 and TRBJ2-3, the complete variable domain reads GAGVSQTPSNKVTEKGKYVELRCDPISGHTALYWYRQSLGQGPEFLIYFQGTGAADDSGLPNDRFFAVRPEGSVSTLKIQRTERGDSAVYLCASSDGAGGPTDTQYFGPGTRLTVL.